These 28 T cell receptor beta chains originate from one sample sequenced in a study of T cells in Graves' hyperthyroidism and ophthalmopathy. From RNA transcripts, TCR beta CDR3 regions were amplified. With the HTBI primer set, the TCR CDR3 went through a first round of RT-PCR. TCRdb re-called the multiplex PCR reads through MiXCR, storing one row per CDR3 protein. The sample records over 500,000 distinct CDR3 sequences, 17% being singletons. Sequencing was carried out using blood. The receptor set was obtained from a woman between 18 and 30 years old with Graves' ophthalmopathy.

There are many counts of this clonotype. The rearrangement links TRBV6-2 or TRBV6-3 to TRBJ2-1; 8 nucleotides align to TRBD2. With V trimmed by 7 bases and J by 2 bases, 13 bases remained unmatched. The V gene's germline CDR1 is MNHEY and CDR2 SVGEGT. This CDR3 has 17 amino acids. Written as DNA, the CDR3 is TGTGCCAGCAATCAAGCCTTACTAGCGGAGCCCTACAATGAGCAGTTCTTC. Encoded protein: CASNQALLAEPYNEQFF.

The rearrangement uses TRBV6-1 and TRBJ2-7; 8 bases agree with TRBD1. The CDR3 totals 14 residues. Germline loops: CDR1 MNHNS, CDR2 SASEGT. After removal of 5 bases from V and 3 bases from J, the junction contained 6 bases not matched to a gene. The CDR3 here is CASSPRDRHYEQYF. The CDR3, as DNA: TGTGCCAGCAGTCCCCGGGACAGGCACTACGAGCAGTACTTC.

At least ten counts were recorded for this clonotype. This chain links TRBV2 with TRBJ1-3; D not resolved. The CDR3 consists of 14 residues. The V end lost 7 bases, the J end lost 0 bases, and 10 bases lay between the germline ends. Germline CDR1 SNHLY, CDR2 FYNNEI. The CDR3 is CASKGRVSGNTIYF. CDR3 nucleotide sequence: TGTGCCAGCAAAGGACGTGTCTCTGGAAACACCATATATTTT.

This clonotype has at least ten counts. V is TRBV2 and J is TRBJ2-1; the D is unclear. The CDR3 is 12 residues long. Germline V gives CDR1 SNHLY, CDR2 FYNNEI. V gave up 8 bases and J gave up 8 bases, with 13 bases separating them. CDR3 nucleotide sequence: TGTGCCAGCCGGCGTTTAGCTGATGAGCAGTTCTTC. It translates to CASRRLADEQFF.

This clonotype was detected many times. CDR3 coding DNA: TGTGCCAGCAGCTTAGTCGGGGGGCGGCAGGGACAGCCCCAGCATTTT. Its protein is CASSLVGGRQGQPQHF. The rearrangement links TRBV7-2 to TRBJ1-5; D possibly corresponds to TRBD1 (6 bases). The V and J ends lost 1 base and 7 bases respectively, with 17 bases between them. The CDR3 loop spans 16 amino acids. Per the germline V gene, CDR1 is SGHTA and CDR2 is FQGNSA. The full variable domain, with the rest looked up from reference TRBV7-2 and TRBJ1-5, is GAGVSQSPSNKVTEKGKDVELRCDPISGHTALYWYRQSLGQGLEFLIYFQGNSAPDKSGLPSDRFSAERTGGSVSTLTIQRTQQEDSAVYLCASSLVGGRQGQPQHFGDGTRLSIL.

The CDR3: CASSFADYGYTF. The CDR3 region has the DNA TGTGCCAGCAGCTTTGCTGACTATGGCTACACCTTC. The chain couples TRBV5-6 to TRBJ1-2; D gene uncertain. The CDR3 runs 12 residues. The germline gives CDR1 SGHDT, CDR2 YYEEEE. Trimming took 2 bases from V and 3 from J, leaving 5 bases between them.

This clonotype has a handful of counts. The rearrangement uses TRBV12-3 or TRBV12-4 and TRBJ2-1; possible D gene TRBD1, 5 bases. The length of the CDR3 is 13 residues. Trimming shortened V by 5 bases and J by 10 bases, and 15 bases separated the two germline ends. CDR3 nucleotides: TGTGCCAGCAGTCTACGACTTCAGGGCGAGCAGTTCTTC. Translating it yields CASSLRLQGEQFF.

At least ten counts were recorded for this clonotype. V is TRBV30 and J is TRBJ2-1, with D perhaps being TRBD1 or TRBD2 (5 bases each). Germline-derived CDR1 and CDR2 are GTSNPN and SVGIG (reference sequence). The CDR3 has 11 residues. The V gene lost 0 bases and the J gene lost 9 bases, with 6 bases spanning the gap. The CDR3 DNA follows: TGTGCCTGGAGTGTTGGGGGTGAGCAGTTCTTC. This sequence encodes CAWSVGGEQFF.

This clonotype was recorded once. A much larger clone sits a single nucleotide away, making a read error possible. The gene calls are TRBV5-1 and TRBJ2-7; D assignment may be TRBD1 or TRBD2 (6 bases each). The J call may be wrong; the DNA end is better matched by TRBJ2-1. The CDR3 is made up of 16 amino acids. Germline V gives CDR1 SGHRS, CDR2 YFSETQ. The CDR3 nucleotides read TGCGCCAGCAGCTTGGACGGGGGCGCAGGTTCCTACGAGCAGTTCTTC. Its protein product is CASSLDGGAGSYEQFF.

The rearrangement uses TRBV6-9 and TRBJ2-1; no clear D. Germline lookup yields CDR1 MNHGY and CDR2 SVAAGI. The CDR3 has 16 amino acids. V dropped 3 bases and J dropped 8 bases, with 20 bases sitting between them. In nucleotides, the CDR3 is TGTGCCAGCAGTTACGATTCGGGTTTTGGGCCCCATGAGCAGTTCTTC. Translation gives CASSYDSGFGPHEQFF.

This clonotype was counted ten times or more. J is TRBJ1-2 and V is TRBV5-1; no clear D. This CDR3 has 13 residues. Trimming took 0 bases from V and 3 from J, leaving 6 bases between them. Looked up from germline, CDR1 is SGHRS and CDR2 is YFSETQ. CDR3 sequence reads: CASSLDGDYGYTF. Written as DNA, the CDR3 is TGCGCCAGCAGCTTGGACGGGGACTATGGCTACACCTTC.

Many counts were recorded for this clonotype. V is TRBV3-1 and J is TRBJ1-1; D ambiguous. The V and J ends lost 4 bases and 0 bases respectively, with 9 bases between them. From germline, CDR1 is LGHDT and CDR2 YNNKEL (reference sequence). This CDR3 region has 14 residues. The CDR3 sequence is CASSLQTMNTEAFF. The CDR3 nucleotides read TGTGCCAGCAGCCTACAGACTATGAACACTGAAGCTTTCTTT.

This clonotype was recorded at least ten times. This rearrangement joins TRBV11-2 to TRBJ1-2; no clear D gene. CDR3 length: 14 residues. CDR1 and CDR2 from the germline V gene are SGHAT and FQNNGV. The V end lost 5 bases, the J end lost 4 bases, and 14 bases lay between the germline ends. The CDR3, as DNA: TGTGCCAGCAGCACCAGTCGAGGGTTCTATGGCTACACCTTC. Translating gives CASSTSRGFYGYTF.

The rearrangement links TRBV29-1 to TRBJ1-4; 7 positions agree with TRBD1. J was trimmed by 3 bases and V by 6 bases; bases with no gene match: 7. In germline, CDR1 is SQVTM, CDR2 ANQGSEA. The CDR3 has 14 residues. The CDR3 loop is CSVIYDRANEKLFF. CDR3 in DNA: TGCAGCGTAATATACGACAGGGCTAATGAAAAACTGTTTTTT.

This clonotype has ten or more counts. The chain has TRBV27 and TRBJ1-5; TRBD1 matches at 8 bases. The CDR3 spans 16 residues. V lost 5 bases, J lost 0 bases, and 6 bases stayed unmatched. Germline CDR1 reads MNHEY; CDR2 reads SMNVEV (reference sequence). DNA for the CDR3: TGTGCCAGCAGTCCAGGGGGCTACTATAGCAATCAGCCCCAGCATTTT. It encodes CASSPGGYYSNQPQHF.

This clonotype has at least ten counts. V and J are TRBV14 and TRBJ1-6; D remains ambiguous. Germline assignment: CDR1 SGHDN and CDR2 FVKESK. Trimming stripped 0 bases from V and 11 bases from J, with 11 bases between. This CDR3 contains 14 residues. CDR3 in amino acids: CASSQDTGQTPLHF. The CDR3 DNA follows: TGTGCCAGCAGCCAAGATACGGGTCAGACACCCCTCCACTTT.

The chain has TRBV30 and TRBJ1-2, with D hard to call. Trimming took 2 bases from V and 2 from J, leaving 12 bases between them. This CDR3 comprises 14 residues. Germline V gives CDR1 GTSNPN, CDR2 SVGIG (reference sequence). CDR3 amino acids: CAWSSQGINYGYTF. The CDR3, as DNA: TGTGCCTGGAGTTCCCAAGGGATAAACTATGGCTACACCTTC.

Written as DNA, the CDR3 is TGTGCCAGCAGTCCGGGACAGGGGGCCGACGAGCAGTACTTC. Amino acids: CASSPGQGADEQYF. This rearrangement joins TRBV28 to TRBJ2-7, with 12 nucleotides matching TRBD1. The CDR3 spans 14 residues. After removal of 5 bases from V and 5 bases from J, the junction contained 4 bases not matched to a gene. Per germline, CDR1 MDHEN and CDR2 SYDVKM.

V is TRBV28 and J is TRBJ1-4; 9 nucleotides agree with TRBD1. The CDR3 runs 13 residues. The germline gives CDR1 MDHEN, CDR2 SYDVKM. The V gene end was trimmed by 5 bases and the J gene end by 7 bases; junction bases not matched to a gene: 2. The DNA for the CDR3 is TGTGCCAGCAGTCGGGACAGGGCTGAAAAACTGTTTTTT. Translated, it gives CASSRDRAEKLFF.

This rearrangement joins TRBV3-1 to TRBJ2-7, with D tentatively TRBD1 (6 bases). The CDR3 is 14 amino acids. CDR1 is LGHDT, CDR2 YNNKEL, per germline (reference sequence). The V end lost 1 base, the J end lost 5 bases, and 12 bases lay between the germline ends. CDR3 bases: TGTGCCAGCAGCCAAGGTTACAGGGCCCACGAGCAGTACTTC. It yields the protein CASSQGYRAHEQYF.

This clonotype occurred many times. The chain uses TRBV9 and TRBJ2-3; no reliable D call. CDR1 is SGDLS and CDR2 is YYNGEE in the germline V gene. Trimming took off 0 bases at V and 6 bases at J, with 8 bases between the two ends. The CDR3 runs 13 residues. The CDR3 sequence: CASSVVVGDTQYF. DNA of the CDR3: TGTGCCAGCAGCGTAGTCGTAGGGGATACGCAGTATTTT.

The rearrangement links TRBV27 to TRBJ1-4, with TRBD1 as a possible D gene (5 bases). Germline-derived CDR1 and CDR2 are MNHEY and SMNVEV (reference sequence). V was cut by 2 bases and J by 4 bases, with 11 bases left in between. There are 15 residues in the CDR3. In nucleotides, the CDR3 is TGTGCCAGCAGTTTAGGGAGACAGTTTAATGAAAAACTGTTTTTT. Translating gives CASSLGRQFNEKLFF.

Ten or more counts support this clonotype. The CDR3 is CASSEGTGVSSPLHF. CDR3 bases: TGTGCCAGCAGTGAGGGGACAGGGGTGAGTTCACCCCTCCACTTT. The chain joins TRBV6-1 to TRBJ1-6, with 10 bases lining up with TRBD1. Germline CDR1 MNHNS, CDR2 SASEGT. There are 15 residues in the CDR3. V trimming: 3 bases; J trimming: 9 bases; junction bases outside the gene matches: 5.

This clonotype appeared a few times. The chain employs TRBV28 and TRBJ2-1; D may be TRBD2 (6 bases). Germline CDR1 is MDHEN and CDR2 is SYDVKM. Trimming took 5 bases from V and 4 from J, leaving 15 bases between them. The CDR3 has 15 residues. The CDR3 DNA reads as TGTGCCAGCAGTGTTTTAATTAGCGGATACAATGAGCAGTTCTTC. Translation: CASSVLISGYNEQFF.

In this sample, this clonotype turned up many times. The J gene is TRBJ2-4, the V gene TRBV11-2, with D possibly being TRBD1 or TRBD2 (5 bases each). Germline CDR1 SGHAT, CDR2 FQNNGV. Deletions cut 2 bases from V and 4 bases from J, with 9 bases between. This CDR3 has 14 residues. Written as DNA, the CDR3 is TGTGCCAGCAGCTTAAGAGGGACGAAAAACATTCAGTACTTC. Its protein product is CASSLRGTKNIQYF.

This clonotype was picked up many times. The CDR3 is CASSNRGTGELFF. In nucleotides, the CDR3 is TGTGCCAGCAGTAACAGAGGGACCGGGGAGCTGTTTTTT. This chain connects TRBV28 to TRBJ2-2; possibly TRBD2 for D (5 bases). The V end was cut by 5 bases, the J end by 5 bases, with 9 bases between. The CDR3 is made up of 13 amino acids. Germline V gene sequence: CDR1 MDHEN, CDR2 SYDVKM.

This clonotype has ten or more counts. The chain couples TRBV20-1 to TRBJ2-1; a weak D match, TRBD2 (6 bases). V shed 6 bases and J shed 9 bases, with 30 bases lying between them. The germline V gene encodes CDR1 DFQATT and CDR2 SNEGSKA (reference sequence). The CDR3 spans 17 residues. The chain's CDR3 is CSATKGLDGPMGGEQFF. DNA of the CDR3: TGCAGTGCCACAAAGGGACTCGACGGTCCTATGGGGGGTGAGCAGTTCTTC.

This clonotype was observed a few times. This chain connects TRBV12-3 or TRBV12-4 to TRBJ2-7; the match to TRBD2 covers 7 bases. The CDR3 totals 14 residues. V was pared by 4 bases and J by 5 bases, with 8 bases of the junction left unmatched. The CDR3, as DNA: TGTGCCAGCAGTTCGAGGGAGGGGATGGACGAGCAGTACTTC. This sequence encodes CASSSREGMDEQYF.